These T cell receptor beta chains were read from a single sample in a study of blood T cell repertoires in COVID-19. Clones were sequenced by immunoSEQ multiplex PCR, and TCRdb holds only the in-frame ones, with some missing. The sample holds roughly 62,000 clones, 75% to 90% seen once. The sequencing input was peripheral blood. The source is a man aged 25 to 40 with COVID-19, enrolled during active disease. Each CDR3 is given with its conserved first and last residue. Each record gives: J gene, D gene, clone size, CDR3 length, V gene, CDR3 protein, CDR3 DNA. A D gene is named only where the DNA matches it firmly. Some rows mark clone size as missing; the rest say once, few, many or name a class of expanded clone.

TRBJ1-3 NA NA 15 TRBV5-8 CASSLRGTQRNTIYF TGTGCCAGCAGCTTGCGGGGGACCCAAAGAAACACCATATATTTT
TRBJ1-1 NA NA 14 TRBV5-5 CASRRDLMNTEAFF TGTGCCAGCAGACGGGACTTGATGAACACTGAAGCTTTCTTT
TRBJ1-6 NA NA 14 TRBV15 CATAQRDSNSPLHF TGTGCCACCGCACAACGCGACAGTAATTCACCCCTCCACTTT
TRBJ1-5 TRBD1 NA 13 TRBV18 CASSPADRQPQHF TGTGCCAGCTCACCCGCGGACAGGCAGCCCCAGCATTTT
TRBJ1-5 NA once 15 TRBV28 CASSDFSAGGQPQHF TGTGCCAGCAGCGATTTTAGCGCGGGAGGCCAGCCCCAGCATTTT
TRBJ2-5 TRBD2 NA 15 TRBV5-5 CASSWGGTSVETQYF TGTGCCAGCAGCTGGGGAGGGACTAGCGTGGAGACCCAGTACTTC
TRBJ2-7 TRBD1 NA 15 TRBV4-1 CASSQDRDSGLEQYF TGCGCCAGCAGCCAAGACCGGGACAGCGGTCTTGAGCAGTACTTC
TRBJ2-2 TRBD2 NA 15 TRBV3-1/TRBV3-2 CASSRTSGSAGELFF TGTGCCAGCAGCCGGACTAGCGGGAGTGCCGGGGAGCTGTTTTTT
TRBJ2-7 TRBD2 NA 14 TRBV7-9 CASSQSGRGGEQYF TGTGCCAGCAGCCAGAGCGGGAGGGGAGGGGAGCAGTACTTC
TRBJ1-5 NA NA 17 TRBV7-2 CASSLRRTLGGNQPQHF TGTGCCAGCAGCTTAAGGAGGACTTTAGGCGGCAATCAGCCCCAGCATTTT
TRBJ2-1 NA NA 24 TRBV21-1 CASPNSVRTQSRPRDKVFKAQTFF TGTGCCAGCCCAAACTCCGTCCGAACTCAATCCCGTCCAAGAGACAAGGTGTTTAAAGCCCAGACGTTCTTC
TRBJ2-2 NA NA 16 TRBV19 CASSIAGGANTGELFF TGTGCCAGTAGTATAGCTGGAGGAGCAAACACCGGGGAGCTGTTTTTT
TRBJ2-5 NA NA 16 TRBV15 CATSRDGGHMVETQYF TGTGCCACCAGCAGAGACGGGGGGCATATGGTAGAGACCCAGTACTTC
TRBJ1-1 TRBD1 NA 18 TRBV19 CASSNDVLQGFLDTEAFF TGTGCCAGTAGTAACGACGTCCTACAGGGGTTTTTGGACACTGAAGCTTTCTTT
TRBJ2-7 NA many 14 TRBV9 CASSVGEGDYEQYF TGTGCCAGCAGCGTGGGGGAGGGGGATTACGAGCAGTACTTC
TRBJ1-5 TRBD1 NA 16 TRBV6-2/TRBV6-3 CASSLGTGGANQPQHF TGTGCCAGCAGCCTCGGGACAGGAGGGGCCAATCAGCCCCAGCATTTT
TRBJ2-3 TRBD2 NA 14 TRBV10-2 CASSEASGRDTQYF TGCGCCAGCAGTGAGGCTAGCGGGAGGGATACGCAGTATTTT
TRBJ2-3 TRBD1 NA 17 TRBV14 CASSQVRGGFGTDTQYF TGTGCCAGCAGCCAAGTGAGAGGGGGCTTTGGCACAGATACGCAGTATTTT
TRBJ2-5 TRBD2 NA 14 TRBV10-3 CAIGTSGTQETQYF TGTGCCATAGGGACTAGCGGGACCCAAGAGACCCAGTACTTC
TRBJ2-1 NA NA 17 TRBV5-4 CASSPPVGRISYNEQFF TGTGCCAGCAGCCCCCCGGTGGGGAGGATCTCCTACAATGAGCAGTTCTTC
TRBJ2-1 NA NA 14 TRBV2 CAIRSGSSYNEQFF TGTGCCATCAGAAGCGGTAGCTCCTACAATGAGCAGTTCTTC
TRBJ2-1 TRBD1 NA 15 TRBV6-5 CASRTTGGSYNEQFF TGTGCCAGCAGAACTACAGGGGGGAGCTACAATGAGCAGTTCTTC
TRBJ2-1 NA NA 14 TRBV18 CASSPLSSYNEQFF TGTGCCAGCTCGCCTCTGAGCTCCTACAATGAGCAGTTCTTC
TRBJ2-1 TRBD2 NA 15 TRBV28 CASSPTSGGGCEQFF TGTGCCAGCAGCCCCACTAGCGGGGGGGGCTGTGAGCAGTTCTTC
TRBJ2-7 TRBD2 NA 17 TRBV18 CASSPRVAGGYSYEQYF TGTGCCAGCTCACCACGGGTAGCGGGAGGATACTCCTACGAGCAGTACTTC
TRBJ1-5 NA NA 16 TRBV10-1 CASSESSGKSYQPQHF TGCGCCAGCAGTGAGTCTTCCGGGAAGTCCTATCAGCCCCAGCATTTT
TRBJ2-5 TRBD2 once 14 TRBV2 CASRVQREKETQYF TGTGCCAGCAGGGTGCAGCGGGAGAAAGAGACCCAGTACTTC
TRBJ2-1 TRBD2 NA 15 TRBV10-3 CAIRETSGSYNEQFF TGTGCCATCAGGGAGACTAGCGGGAGCTACAATGAGCAGTTCTTC
TRBJ1-1 NA NA 14 TRBV7-8 CASSLLGRNTEAFF TGTGCCAGCAGCTTACTCGGGAGAAACACTGAAGCTTTCTTT
TRBJ1-4 TRBD1 NA 16 TRBV28 CASIQGGIATNEKLFF TGTGCCAGCATCCAGGGGGGAATTGCGACTAATGAAAAACTGTTTTTT
TRBJ1-2 TRBD1 few 15 TRBV19 CASSRTGTANYGYTF TGTGCCAGTAGTAGGACTGGGACAGCCAACTATGGCTACACCTTC
TRBJ2-1 TRBD2 NA 12 TRBV30 CAWSVAGLAKFF TGTGCCTGGAGTGTAGCAGGACTAGCAAAGTTCTTC
TRBJ2-5 NA NA 14 TRBV6-2/TRBV6-3 CASSGPRAKETQYF TGTGCCAGCAGCGGTCCCAGGGCTAAAGAGACCCAGTACTTC
TRBJ1-3 NA NA 16 TRBV28 CASGGPGSGSGNTIYF TGTGCCAGCGGTGGCCCAGGGTCCGGCTCTGGAAACACCATATATTTT
TRBJ1-2 NA NA 13 TRBV27 CASSQGGISGYTF TGTGCCAGCAGTCAAGGGGGAATTTCTGGCTACACCTTC
TRBJ1-6 NA NA 14 TRBV28 CASSPPGGLLPLHF TGTGCCAGCAGTCCACCCGGGGGACTTCTCCCCCTCCACTTT
TRBJ2-3 TRBD2 NA 15 TRBV19 CASTLAGVYTDTQYF TGTGCCAGTACCCTCGCGGGAGTTTATACAGATACGCAGTATTTT
TRBJ1-5 NA NA 21 TRBV14 CASSLSFLGHNPQYSNQPQHF TGTGCCAGCAGCCTAAGTTTCCTGGGGCATAACCCCCAGTATAGCAATCAGCCCCAGCATTTT
TRBJ1-4 NA few 18 TRBV2 CASSAGRRTAPTNEKLFF TGTGCCAGCAGTGCTGGACGGAGGACTGCTCCGACCAATGAAAAACTGTTTTTT
TRBJ2-7 TRBD1 NA 13 TRBV5-6 CASSLQGTYEQYF TGTGCCAGCAGCTTACAGGGGACCTACGAGCAGTACTTC